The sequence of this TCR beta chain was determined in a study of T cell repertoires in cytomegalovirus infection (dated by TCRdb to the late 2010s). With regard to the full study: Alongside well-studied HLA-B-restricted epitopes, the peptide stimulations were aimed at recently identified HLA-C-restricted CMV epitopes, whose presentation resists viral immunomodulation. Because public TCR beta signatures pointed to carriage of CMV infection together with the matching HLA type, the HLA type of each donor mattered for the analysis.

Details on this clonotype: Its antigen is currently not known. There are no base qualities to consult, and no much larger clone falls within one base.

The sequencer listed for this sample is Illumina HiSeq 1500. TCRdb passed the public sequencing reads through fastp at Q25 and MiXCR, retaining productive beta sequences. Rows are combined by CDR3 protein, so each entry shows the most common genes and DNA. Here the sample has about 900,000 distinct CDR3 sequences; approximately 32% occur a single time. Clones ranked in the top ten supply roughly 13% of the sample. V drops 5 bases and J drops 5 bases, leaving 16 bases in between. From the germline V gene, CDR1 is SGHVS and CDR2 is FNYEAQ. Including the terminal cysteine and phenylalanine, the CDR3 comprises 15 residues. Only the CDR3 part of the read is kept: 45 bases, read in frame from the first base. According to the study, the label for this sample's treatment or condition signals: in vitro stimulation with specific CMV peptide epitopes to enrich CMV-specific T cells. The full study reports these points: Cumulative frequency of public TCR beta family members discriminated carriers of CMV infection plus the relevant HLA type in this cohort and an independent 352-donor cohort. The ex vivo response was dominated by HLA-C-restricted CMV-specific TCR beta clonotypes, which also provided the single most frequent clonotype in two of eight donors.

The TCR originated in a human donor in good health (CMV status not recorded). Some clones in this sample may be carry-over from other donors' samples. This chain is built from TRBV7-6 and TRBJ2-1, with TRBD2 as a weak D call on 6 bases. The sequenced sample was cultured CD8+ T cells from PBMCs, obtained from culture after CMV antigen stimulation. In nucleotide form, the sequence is TGTGCCAGCAGCCCCAGGAGGGGCGGGCACAATGAGCAGTTCTTC. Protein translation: CASSPRRGGHNEQFF.